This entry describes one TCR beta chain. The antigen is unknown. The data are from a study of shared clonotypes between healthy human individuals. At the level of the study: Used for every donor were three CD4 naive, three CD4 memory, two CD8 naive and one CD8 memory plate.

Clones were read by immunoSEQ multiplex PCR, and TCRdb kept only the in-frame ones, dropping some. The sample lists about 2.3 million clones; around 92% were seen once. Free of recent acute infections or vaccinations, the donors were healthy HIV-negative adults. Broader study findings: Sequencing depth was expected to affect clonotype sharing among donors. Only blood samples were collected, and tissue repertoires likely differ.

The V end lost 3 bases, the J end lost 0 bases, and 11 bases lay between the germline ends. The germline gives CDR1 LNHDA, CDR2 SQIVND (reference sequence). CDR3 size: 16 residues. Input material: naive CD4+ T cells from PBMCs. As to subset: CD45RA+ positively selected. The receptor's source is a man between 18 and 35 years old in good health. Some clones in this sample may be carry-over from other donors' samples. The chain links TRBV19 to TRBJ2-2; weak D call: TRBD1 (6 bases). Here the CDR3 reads CASSIRTASNTGELFF. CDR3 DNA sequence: TGTGCCAGTAGTATCCGGACAGCATCGAACACCGGGGAGCTGTTTTTT.